Listed here is a single TCR beta chain. The target antigen is unknown. This sample was taken from a study of shared clonotypes between healthy human individuals. Findings of the study overall: Approximately 5.4% of naive CD4 clonotypes were common to several donors.

In the original workflow: Filtering of immunoSEQ junctional sequences could not match full-length read filtering. TCRdb keeps only in-frame clones here, not all; method: immunoSEQ multiplex PCR. That table is the source of V, J and clone size, and D and trimming were worked out from the DNA. The repertoire holds 2 million to 3 million clones, with roughly 93% as singletons. Trimming took 4 bases from V and 5 from J; bases not matched to a gene: 11. The CDR3 is 16 amino acids. Germline CDR1 and CDR2: SGHRS and YFSETQ. The chain uses TRBV5-1 and TRBJ2-1, with 8 nucleotides matching TRBD2. The sequence was obtained from a man aged 18 to 29 in good health. Some clones in this sample may be carry-over from other donors' samples. The sequenced sample consisted of naive CD4+ T cells from PBMCs. The subset was: CD45RA+ positively selected. The CDR3 spells CASSAGGTSGHNEQFF. CDR3 nucleotide sequence: TGCGCCAGCAGCGCTGGCGGGACTAGTGGCCACAATGAGCAGTTCTTC.